One and the same sample provided the 3 T cell receptor beta chains below, sequenced in a study of response to subunit inactivated influenza vaccine. TCRdb analysed the RT-PCR reads with MiXCR anew, one entry per CDR3 protein. The sample lists 300,000 to 350,000 distinct CDR3 sequences; less than 25% were seen once. Sequencing used PBMCs from blood, obtained less than 22 months after vaccination. The receptor set was obtained from a man aged 50-75 years who received an inactivated influenza vaccine.

The rearrangement joins TRBV12-3 or TRBV12-4 to TRBJ2-5; a possible D gene is TRBD2 (6 bases). This CDR3 comprises 14 residues. V gave up 3 bases and J gave up 3 bases, with 11 bases separating them. CDR3 nucleotides: TGTGCCAGCAGTTTGCACGGCGGGAAAGAGACCCAGTACTTC. It encodes CASSLHGGKETQYF.

This clonotype was seen many times. DNA for the CDR3: TGTGCCAGCAGGAATCCCAGGGGGCAAAGCCACGAGCAGTACTTC. Its translation is CASRNPRGQSHEQYF. The chain joins TRBV28 to TRBJ2-7; 8 bases map to TRBD1. Germline V gene lookup returns CDR1 MDHEN and CDR2 SYDVKM. V shed 6 bases, J shed 5 bases, and the junction held 12 bases outside the gene matches. The CDR3 extends over 15 amino acids.

This clonotype came up a few times. The rearrangement uses TRBV7-9 and TRBJ1-1; D remains unclear. The V gene's germline CDR1 is SEHNR and CDR2 FQNEAQ (reference sequence). The CDR3 sequence is 12 residues long. Trimming removed 5 bases at V and 8 bases at J, with 12 bases between. DNA for the CDR3: TGTGCCAGCAGCAACAGAGTTGAAGAAGCTTTCTTT. Its protein is CASSNRVEEAFF.